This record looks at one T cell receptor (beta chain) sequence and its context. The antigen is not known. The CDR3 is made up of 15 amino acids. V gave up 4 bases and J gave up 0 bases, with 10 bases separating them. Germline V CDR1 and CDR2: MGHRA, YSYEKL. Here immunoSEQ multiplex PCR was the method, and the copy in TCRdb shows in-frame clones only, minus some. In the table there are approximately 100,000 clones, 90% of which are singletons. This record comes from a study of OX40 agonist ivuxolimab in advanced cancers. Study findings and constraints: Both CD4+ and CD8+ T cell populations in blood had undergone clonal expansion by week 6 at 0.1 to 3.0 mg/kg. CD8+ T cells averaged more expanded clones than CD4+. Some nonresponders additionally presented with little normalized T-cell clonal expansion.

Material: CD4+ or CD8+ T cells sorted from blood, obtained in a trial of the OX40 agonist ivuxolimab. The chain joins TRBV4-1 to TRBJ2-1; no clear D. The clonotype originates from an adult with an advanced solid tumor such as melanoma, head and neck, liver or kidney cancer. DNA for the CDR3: TGCGCCAGCAGCCGGGGTCGTAGCTCCTACAATGAGCAGTTCTTC. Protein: CASSRGRSSYNEQFF.